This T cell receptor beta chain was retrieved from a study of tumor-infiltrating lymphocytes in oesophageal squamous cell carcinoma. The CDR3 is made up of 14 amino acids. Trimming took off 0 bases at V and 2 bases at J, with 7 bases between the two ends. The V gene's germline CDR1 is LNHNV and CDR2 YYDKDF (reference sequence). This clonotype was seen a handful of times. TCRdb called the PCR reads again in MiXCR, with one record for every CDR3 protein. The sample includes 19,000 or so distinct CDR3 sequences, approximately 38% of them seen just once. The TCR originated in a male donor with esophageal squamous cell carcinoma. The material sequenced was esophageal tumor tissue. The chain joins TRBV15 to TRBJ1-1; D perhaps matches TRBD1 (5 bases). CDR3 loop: CATSRDGGNTEAFF. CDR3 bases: TGTGCCACCAGCAGAGATGGGGGTAACACTGAAGCTTTCTTT.